The 8 T cell receptor beta chains presented below share a single source sample, sequenced in a study of blood T cell repertoires in COVID-19 (dated by TCRdb to between 2020 and 2021). The library was prepared using the immunoSEQ multiplex PCR assay. The immuneACCESS repertoire file appears here via TCRdb, limited to in-frame rearrangements. These files lack a portion of the clones; in checked studies, under half of the deficit traces to unresolved V genes, and the cause of the others is not known. The sample records 200,000 to 250,000 clones, around 90% of which are singletons. Jointly, the top ten make up roughly 3.7% of the sample. Sequencing was carried out using PBMCs or T cells enriched from blood (not recorded which). These receptors were taken from a woman in her twenties or thirties who had been exposed to COVID-19.

The chain couples TRBV18 to TRBJ2-5; D perhaps matches TRBD2 (6 bases). The CDR3 runs to 14 residues. Germline CDR1 reads KGHSH; CDR2 reads LQKENI. V gave up 0 bases and J gave up 5 bases, with 10 bases separating them. The CDR3 reads CASSPPGTGETQYF. The CDR3 DNA sequence: TGTGCCAGCTCACCACCTGGGACTGGCGAGACCCAGTACTTC.

The chain carries TRBV30 and TRBJ2-3, with TRBD2 as a possible D gene (5 bases). V shed 1 base and J shed 8 bases, with 19 bases lying between them. CDR1 GTSNPN and CDR2 SVGIG come from the germline V gene (reference sequence). This CDR3 spans 15 amino acids. The CDR3 region is CAWSDRLLGRGTQYF. For the CDR3, the DNA is TGTGCCTGGAGTGACAGACTACTAGGCCGGGGTACGCAGTATTTT.

This rearrangement joins TRBV11-1 to TRBJ2-7; D is unresolved. Germline CDR1 is SGHAT and CDR2 is FQDESV (reference sequence). The CDR3 covers 13 residues. V was cut by 5 bases and J by 11 bases, with 19 bases left in between. In DNA form, the CDR3 reads TGTGCCAGCAGCACACGGTCGGGTTTTCCCAAGTACTTC. Translating it yields CASSTRSGFPKYF. The complete variable domain, with remaining parts taken from reference TRBV11-1 and TRBJ2-7, reads EAEVAQSPRYKITEKSQAVAFWCDPISGHATLYWYRQILGQGPELLVQFQDESVVDDSQLPKDRFSAERLKGVDSTLKIQPAELGDSAMYLCASSTRSGFPKYFGPGTRLTVT.

This chain joins TRBV28 and TRBJ2-7; 10 bases fit TRBD1. The germline CDR1 and CDR2 sequences are MDHEN and SYDVKM. This CDR3 has 16 residues. The V segment lost 0 bases and the J segment 3 bases; nucleotides outside the gene matches: 5. The CDR3 is CASSLWTGGARYEQYF. DNA of the CDR3: TGTGCCAGCAGTTTATGGACAGGGGGCGCACGCTACGAGCAGTACTTC.

The V call is TRBV18, the J call TRBJ2-3; 9 bases map to TRBD2. The CDR3 has 14 residues. V lost 6 bases to trimming and J lost 6 bases; unmatched junction nucleotides: 7. The V gene's germline CDR1 is KGHSH and CDR2 LQKENI. CDR3 in amino acids: CASSPRLAEDTQYF. The CDR3 coding sequence is TGTGCCAGCTCGCCTAGACTAGCGGAGGATACGCAGTATTTT.

This rearrangement joins TRBV9 to TRBJ2-7, with D perhaps matching TRBD2 (5 bases). This CDR3 comprises 14 residues. V lost 4 bases and J lost 3, with 14 bases in between. Looked up from germline, CDR1 is SGDLS and CDR2 is YYNGEE. The CDR3, as DNA: TGTGCCAGCAGCCCCCGGGGAGATGACTACGAGCAGTACTTC. This codes for CASSPRGDDYEQYF.

The chain is built from TRBV19 and TRBJ1-1; no clear D gene. The ends were cut back, 5 bases at V and 2 bases at J, with 9 bases in the middle. Germline V gene sequence: CDR1 LNHDA, CDR2 SQIVND (reference sequence). The CDR3 runs to 13 residues. The CDR3 loop is CASSVTANTEAFF. DNA of the CDR3: TGTGCCAGTAGTGTTACAGCTAACACTGAAGCTTTCTTT.

DNA of the CDR3: TGTGCCAGCAGTTTGGTAGCGGGAGAGGAAGCCAAAAACATTCAGTACTTC. Translation gives CASSLVAGEEAKNIQYF. The chain links TRBV27 to TRBJ2-4; 9 bases are shared with TRBD2. V was clipped by 3 bases and J by 0 bases; unmatched bases: 6. The CDR3 runs 17 residues. Germline assignment: CDR1 MNHEY and CDR2 SMNVEV (reference sequence).